Listed here is a single T cell receptor beta chain. Through a sample-barcoded 5' primer and a J-beta primer mix, a second PCR was run for roughly 6 to 11 cycles. One entry per CDR3 protein results from TCRdb running MiXCR on the 5' RACE reads. The sample yields 1.4 million to 1.5 million distinct CDR3 sequences, 42% seen once. V was pared by 1 base and J by 0 bases, with 10 bases between. This CDR3 has 16 residues. The data derive from a study of blood T cells in healthy people across ages. The specimen was blood. The TCR comes from a woman aged 18-30 years in good health. This chain joins TRBV12-3 or TRBV12-4 and TRBJ1-5; D is ambiguous. CDR3 nucleotide sequence: TGTGCCAGCAGTTTAGGTCCGGGCGGTAGCAATCAGCCCCAGCATTTT. It translates to CASSLGPGGSNQPQHF.